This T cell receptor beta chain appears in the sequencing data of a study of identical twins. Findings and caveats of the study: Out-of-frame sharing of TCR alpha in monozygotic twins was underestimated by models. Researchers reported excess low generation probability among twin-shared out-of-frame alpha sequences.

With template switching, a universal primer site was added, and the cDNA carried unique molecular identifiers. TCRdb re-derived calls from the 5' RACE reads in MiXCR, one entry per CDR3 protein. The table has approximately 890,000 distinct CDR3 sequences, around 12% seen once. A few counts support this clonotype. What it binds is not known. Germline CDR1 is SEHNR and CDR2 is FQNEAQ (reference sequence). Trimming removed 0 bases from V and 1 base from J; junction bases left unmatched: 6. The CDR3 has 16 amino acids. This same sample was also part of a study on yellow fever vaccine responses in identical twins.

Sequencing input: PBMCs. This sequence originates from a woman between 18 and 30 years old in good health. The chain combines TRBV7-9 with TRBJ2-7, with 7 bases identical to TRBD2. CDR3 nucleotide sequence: TGTGCCAGCAGCTTAGCGACGGGAGGCCCTTCCTACGAGCAGTACTTC. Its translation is CASSLATGGPSYEQYF.